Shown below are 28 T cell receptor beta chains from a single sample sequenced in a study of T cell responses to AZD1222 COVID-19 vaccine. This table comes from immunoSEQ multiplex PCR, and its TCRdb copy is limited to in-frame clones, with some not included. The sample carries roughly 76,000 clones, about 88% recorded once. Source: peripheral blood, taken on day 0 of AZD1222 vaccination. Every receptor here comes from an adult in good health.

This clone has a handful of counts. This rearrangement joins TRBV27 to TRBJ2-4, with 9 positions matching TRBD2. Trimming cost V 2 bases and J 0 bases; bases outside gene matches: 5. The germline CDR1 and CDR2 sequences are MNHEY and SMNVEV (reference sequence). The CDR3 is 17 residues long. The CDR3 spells CASSLKAGGVAKNIQYF. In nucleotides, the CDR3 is TGTGCCAGCAGTTTAAAGGCGGGAGGGGTAGCCAAAAACATTCAGTACTTC.

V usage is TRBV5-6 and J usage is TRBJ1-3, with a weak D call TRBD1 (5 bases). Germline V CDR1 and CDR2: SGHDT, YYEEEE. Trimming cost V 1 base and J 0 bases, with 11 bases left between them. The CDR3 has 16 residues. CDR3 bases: TGTGCCAGCAGCTTGCGGGGGGTAGGCTCTGGAAACACCATATATTTT. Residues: CASSLRGVGSGNTIYF.

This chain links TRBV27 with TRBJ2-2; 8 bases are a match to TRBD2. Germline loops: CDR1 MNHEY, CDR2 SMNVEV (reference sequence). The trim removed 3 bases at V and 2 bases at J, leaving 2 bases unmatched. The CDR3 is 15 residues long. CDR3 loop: CASSLRGVNTGELFF. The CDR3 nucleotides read TGTGCCAGCAGTTTGCGGGGGGTTAACACCGGGGAGCTGTTTTTT.

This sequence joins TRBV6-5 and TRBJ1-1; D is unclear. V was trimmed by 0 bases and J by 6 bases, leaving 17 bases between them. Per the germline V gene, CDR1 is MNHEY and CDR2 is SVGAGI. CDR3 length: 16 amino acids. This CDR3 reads CASSYSSEGRSAEAFF. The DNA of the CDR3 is TGTGCCAGCAGTTACTCGTCGGAGGGTAGATCGGCTGAAGCTTTCTTT.

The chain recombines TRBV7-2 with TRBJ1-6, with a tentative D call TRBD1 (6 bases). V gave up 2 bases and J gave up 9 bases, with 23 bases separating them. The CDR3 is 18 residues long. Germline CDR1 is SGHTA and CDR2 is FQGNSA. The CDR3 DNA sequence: TGTGCCAGCAGCTTATATAATGGGGGGGCCATAGGGTCTTCACCCCTCCACTTT. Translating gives CASSLYNGGAIGSSPLHF.

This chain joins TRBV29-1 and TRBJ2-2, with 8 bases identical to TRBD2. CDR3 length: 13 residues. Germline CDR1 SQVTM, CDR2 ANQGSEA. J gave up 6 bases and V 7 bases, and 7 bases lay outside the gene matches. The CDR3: CSASGTRSGELFF. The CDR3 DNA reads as TGCAGCGCCTCCGGGACTAGGTCCGGGGAGCTGTTTTTT.

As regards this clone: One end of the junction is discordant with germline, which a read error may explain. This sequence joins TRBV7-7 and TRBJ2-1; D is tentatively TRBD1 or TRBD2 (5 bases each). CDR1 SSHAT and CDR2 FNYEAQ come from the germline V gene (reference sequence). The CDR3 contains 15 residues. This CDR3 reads CASSTGTSSYNEQFF. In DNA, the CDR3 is TGTGCTAGCAGTACCGGGACCAGCTCCTACAATGAGCAGTTCTTC.

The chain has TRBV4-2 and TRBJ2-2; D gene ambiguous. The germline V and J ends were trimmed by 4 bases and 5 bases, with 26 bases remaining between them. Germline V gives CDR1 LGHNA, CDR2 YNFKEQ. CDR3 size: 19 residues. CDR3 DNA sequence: TGTGCCAGCAGCCCTGGCAAGGTTCCCCCATTGTATTTAACCGGGGAGCTGTTTTTT. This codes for CASSPGKVPPLYLTGELFF.

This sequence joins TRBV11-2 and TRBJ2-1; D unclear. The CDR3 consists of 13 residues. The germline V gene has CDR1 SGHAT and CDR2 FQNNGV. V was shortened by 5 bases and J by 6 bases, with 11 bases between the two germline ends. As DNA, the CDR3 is TGTGCCAGCAGCCCTTGGACGGTCAATGAGCAGTTCTTC. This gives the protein CASSPWTVNEQFF.

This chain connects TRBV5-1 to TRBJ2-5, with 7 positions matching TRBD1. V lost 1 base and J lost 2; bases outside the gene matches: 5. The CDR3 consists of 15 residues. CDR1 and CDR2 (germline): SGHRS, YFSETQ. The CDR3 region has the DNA TGCGCCAGCAGCTTGCGGGCAGGGGGTCAAGAGACCCAGTACTTC. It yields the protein CASSLRAGGQETQYF.

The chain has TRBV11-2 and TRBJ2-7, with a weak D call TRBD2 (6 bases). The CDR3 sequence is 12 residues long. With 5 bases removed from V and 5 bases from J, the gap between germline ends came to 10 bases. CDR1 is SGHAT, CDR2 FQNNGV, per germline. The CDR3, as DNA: TGTGCCAGCAGCCGGGGAGGCCACGAGCAGTACTTC. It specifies CASSRGGHEQYF.

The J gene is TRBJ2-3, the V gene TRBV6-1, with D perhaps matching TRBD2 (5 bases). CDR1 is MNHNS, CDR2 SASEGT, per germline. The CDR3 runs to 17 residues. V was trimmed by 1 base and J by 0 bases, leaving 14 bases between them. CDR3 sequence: CASSEGPLGMSTDTQYF. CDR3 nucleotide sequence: TGTGCCAGCAGTGAAGGCCCTCTCGGGATGAGCACAGATACGCAGTATTTT.

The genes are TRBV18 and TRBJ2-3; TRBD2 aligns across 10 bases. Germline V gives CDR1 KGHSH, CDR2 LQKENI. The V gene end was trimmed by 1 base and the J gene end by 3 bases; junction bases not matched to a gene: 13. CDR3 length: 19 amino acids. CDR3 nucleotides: TGTGCCAGCTCACCACGGCCTAGCGGGAGTCGGGTTGGGACAGATACGCAGTATTTT. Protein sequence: CASSPRPSGSRVGTDTQYF.

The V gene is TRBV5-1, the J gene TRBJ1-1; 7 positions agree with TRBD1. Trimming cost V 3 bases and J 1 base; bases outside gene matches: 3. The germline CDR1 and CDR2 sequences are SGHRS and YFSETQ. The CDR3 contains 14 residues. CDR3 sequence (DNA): TGCGCCAGCAGCTGGGGACAGAGGAACACTGAAGCTTTCTTT. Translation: CASSWGQRNTEAFF.

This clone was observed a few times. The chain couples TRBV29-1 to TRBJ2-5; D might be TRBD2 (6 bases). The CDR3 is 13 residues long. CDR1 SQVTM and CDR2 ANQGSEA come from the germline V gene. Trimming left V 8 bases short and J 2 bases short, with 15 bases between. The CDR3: CSTQYGGQETQYF. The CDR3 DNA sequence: TGCAGCACCCAGTATGGGGGGCAAGAGACCCAGTACTTC.

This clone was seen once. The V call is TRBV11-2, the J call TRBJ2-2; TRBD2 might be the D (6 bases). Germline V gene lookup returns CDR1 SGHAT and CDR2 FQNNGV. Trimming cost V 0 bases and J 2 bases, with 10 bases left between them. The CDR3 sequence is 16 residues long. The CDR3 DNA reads TGTGCCAGCAGCTTAGAGGTCGGGAGTAACACCGGGGAGCTGTTTTTT. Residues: CASSLEVGSNTGELFF.

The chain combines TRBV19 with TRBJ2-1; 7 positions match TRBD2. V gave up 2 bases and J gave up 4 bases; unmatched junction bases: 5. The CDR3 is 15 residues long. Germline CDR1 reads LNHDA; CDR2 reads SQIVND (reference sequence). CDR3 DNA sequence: TGTGCCAGTAGTATAACGGGAGGAGTTTACAATGAGCAGTTCTTC. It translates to CASSITGGVYNEQFF.

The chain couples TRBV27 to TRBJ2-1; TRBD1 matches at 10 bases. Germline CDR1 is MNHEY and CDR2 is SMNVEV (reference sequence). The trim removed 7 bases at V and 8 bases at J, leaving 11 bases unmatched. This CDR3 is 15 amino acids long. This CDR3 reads CASTPGGQGSYEQFF. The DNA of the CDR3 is TGTGCCAGCACTCCAGGGGGACAGGGGTCCTATGAGCAGTTCTTC.

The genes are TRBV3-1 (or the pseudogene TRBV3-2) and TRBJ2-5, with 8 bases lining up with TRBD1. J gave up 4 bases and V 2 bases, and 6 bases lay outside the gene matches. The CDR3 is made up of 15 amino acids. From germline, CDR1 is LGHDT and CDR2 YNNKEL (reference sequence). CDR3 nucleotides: TGTGCCAGCAGCCAAAAGACAGGGGCTCGAGAGACCCAGTACTTC. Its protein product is CASSQKTGARETQYF.

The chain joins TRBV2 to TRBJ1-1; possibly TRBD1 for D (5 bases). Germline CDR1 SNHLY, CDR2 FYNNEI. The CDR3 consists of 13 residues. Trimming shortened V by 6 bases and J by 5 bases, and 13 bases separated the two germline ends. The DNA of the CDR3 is TGTGCCAGCAGGAGAGGGGTCGGGACTGAAGCTTTCTTT. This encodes CASRRGVGTEAFF.

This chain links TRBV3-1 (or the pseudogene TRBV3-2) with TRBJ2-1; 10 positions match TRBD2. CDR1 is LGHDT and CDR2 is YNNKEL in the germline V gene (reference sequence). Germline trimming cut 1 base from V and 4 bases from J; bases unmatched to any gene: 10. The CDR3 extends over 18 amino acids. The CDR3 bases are TGTGCCAGCAGCCAAGCAGGAGCGGGAGGGCCTTGGTACAATGAGCAGTTCTTC. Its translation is CASSQAGAGGPWYNEQFF.

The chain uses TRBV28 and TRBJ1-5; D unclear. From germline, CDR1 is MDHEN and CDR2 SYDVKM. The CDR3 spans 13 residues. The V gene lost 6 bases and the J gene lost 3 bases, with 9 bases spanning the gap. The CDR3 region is CASRPQTNQPQHF. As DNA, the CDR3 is TGTGCCAGCAGACCGCAGACCAATCAGCCCCAGCATTTT. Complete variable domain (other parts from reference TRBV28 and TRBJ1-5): DVKVTQSSRYLVKRTGEKVFLECVQDMDHENMFWYRQDPGLGLRLIYFSYDVKMKEKGDIPEGYSVSREKKERFSLILESASTNQTSMYLCASRPQTNQPQHFGDGTRLSIL.

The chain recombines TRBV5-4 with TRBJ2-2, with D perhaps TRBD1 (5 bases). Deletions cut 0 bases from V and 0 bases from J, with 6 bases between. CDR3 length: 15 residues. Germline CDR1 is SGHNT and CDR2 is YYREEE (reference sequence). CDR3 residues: CASSLGTPNTGELFF. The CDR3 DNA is TGTGCCAGCAGCTTGGGGACACCGAACACCGGGGAGCTGTTTTTT.

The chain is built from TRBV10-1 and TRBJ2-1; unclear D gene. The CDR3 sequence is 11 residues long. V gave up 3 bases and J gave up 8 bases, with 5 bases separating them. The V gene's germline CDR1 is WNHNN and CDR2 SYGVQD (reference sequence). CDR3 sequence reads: CASSDLDEQFF. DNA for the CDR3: TGCGCCAGCAGTGACCTGGATGAGCAGTTCTTC.

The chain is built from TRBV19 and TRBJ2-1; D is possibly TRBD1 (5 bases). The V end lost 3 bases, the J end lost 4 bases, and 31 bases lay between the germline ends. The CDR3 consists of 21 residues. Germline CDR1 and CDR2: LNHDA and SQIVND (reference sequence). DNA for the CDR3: TGTGCCAGTAGTATGGGGCCCCCGATACCGCTCGGTCGGTCTCTATACAATGAGCAGTTCTTC. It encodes CASSMGPPIPLGRSLYNEQFF.

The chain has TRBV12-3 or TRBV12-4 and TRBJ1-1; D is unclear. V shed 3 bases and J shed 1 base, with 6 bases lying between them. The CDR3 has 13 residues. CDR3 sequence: CASSFYRNTEAFF. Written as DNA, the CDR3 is TGTGCCAGCAGTTTCTATAGGAACACTGAAGCTTTCTTT.

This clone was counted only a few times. The CDR3 DNA reads TGTGCCATCAGTGTGGGGACTAGCACAGATACGCAGTATTTT. Residues: CAISVGTSTDTQYF. The chain combines TRBV10-3 with TRBJ2-3; weak D call: TRBD2 (6 bases). This CDR3 contains 14 residues. CDR1 and CDR2 from the germline V gene are ENHRY and SYGVKD. The V end was cut by 4 bases, the J end by 0 bases, with 8 bases between.

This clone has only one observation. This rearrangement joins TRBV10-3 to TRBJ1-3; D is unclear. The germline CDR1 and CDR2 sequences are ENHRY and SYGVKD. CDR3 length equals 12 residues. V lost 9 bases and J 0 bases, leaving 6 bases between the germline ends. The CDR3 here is CAIGSSGNTIYF. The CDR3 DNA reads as TGTGCCATTGGGAGCTCTGGAAACACCATATATTTT.